This TCR beta chain was recovered during a study of tumor and adjacent non-tumor tissue in lung cancer. Overall study results and limits: Compared with tumor, normal lung showed significantly lower TCR diversity. In normal lung, the top 100 clones were significantly more dominant than in tumor.

Germline V gives CDR1 SGHDT, CDR2 YYEEEE. The CDR3 is 11 residues long. No cell sorting was done before RNA was extracted from the tissue. More than 3 cm separated this lung sample from the edge of the tumor. A modified ARM-PCR protocol with three rounds of nested PCR amplified TCRbeta. Via MiXCR, TCRdb re-called the multiplex PCR reads, giving one row per CDR3 protein. The table lists about 100,000 distinct CDR3 sequences, over 55% of them singletons. Points on this clonotype: Its target is not known. One junction end disagrees with the germline gene, perhaps due to a read error.

This chain uses TRBV5-6 with TRBJ1-1; D not resolved. This clonotype originated in a man younger than 40 with non-small cell lung cancer. The sequenced material came from distant non-tumor lung tissue. In DNA form, the CDR3 reads TGTGCCAGCAGCTCAGACACTGAAGCTTTATTT. Residues: CASSSDTEALF. The full variable domain, rest sourced from reference TRBV5-6 and TRBJ1-1, is DAGVTQSPTHLIKTRGQQVTLRCSPKSGHDTVSWYQQALGQGPQFIFQYYEEEERQRGNFPDRFSGHQFPNYSSELNVNALLLGDSALYLCASSSDTEALFGQGTRLTVV.